One sample yielded the 5 T cell receptor beta chains listed below, sequenced in a study of cytomegalovirus exposure and HLA in healthy donors. The study ran its PCR with 60 Vbeta and 13 Jbeta primers. Assay used: immunoSEQ multiplex PCR; TCRdb lists only in-frame clones, some missing. The data contain about 180,000 clones, about 77% of them singletons. The specimen was PBMCs. The source is a man between 60 and 70 years old in good health and CMV-seronegative.

This sequence joins TRBV30 and TRBJ2-7; D is perhaps TRBD1 (6 bases). Germline V gene sequence: CDR1 GTSNPN, CDR2 SVGIG (reference sequence). V was pared by 3 bases and J by 5 bases, with 20 bases between. This CDR3 is built from 15 residues. DNA of the CDR3: TGTGCCTGGAGCCGGGTCCCAGGGGTATGGAACGAGCAGTACTTC. As protein: CAWSRVPGVWNEQYF.

This chain links TRBV10-3 with TRBJ1-1; 8 nucleotides line up with TRBD1. The CDR3 spans 14 residues. Germline-derived CDR1 and CDR2 are ENHRY and SYGVKD. V was pared by 10 bases and J by 1 base, with 8 bases of the junction left unmatched. Written as DNA, the CDR3 is TGTGCCACCGTTGGACAGGGAGCGAACACTGAAGCTTTCTTT. It yields the protein CATVGQGANTEAFF.

This clone was detected only once. The chain combines TRBV5-1 with TRBJ1-1, with TRBD1 matching 9 bases. The CDR3 spans 15 residues. Per germline, CDR1 SGHRS and CDR2 YFSETQ. Trimming took 4 bases from V and 5 from J; bases not matched to a gene: 9. CDR3 DNA sequence: TGCGCCAGCAGCCCAACGACAGGGGGTGGGACTGAAGCTTTCTTT. Protein: CASSPTTGGGTEAFF.

Regarding this clone: At one end, the junction sequence differs from germline, possibly due to a read error. The chain has TRBV28 and TRBJ2-7; TRBD1 is a possible D gene (6 bases). Germline loops: CDR1 MDHEN, CDR2 SYDVKM. The CDR3 is 13 amino acids. DNA of the CDR3: TGTGGCAGCGGTCAGACAGGCCCCTACGAGCAGTACTTC. Translated, it gives CGSGQTGPYEQYF.

The table lists this clone with a few counts. The chain joins TRBV7-9 to TRBJ1-2; D is perhaps TRBD1 (6 bases). This CDR3 comprises 13 residues. The germline V and J ends were trimmed by 5 bases and 7 bases, with 14 bases remaining between them. CDR1 is SEHNR, CDR2 FQNEAQ, per germline (reference sequence). The CDR3 is CASSHGQGCGYTF. The DNA of the CDR3 is TGTGCCAGCAGCCACGGTCAGGGGTGTGGCTACACCTTC.